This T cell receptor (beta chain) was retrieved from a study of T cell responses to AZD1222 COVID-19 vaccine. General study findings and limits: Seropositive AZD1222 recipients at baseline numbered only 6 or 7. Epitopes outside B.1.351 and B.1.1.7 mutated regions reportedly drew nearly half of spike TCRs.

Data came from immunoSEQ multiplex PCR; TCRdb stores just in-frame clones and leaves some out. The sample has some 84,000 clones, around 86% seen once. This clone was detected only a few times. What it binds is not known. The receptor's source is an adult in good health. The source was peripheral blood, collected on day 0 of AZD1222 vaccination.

The CDR3: CASSLGTSGRGDTQYF. CDR3 DNA: TGTGCCAGCAGCTTAGGGACTAGCGGGAGGGGAGATACGCAGTATTTT. The rearrangement links TRBV7-8 to TRBJ2-3; 15 nucleotides match TRBD2. The CDR3 covers 16 residues. V shed 1 base, J shed 5 bases, and the junction held 1 base outside the gene matches. The germline V gene encodes CDR1 SGHVS and CDR2 FQNEAQ.